This T cell receptor (beta chain) was sequenced during a study of T-cell reconstitution after alpha-beta-depleted transplantation in children. Researchers prepared the TCRbeta library using unique molecular identifiers, the study reports. Each CDR3 protein is one row after TCRdb ran MiXCR on the PCR reads. This sample carries 530,000 or so distinct CDR3 sequences, roughly a quarter of them seen once, and the ten largest clones take 36%. The TCR was taken from a boy less than two years old with Wiskott-Aldrich syndrome, due to receive a stem cell transplant. The sample in question was PBMCs, obtained before TCRalphabeta/CD19-depleted stem cell transplant.

CDR3 in DNA: TGCGCCAGCAGCCCCTTGATGGAGGCCCGCGGCGAGCAGTACTTC. This codes for CASSPLMEARGEQYF. The chain carries TRBV5-1 and TRBJ2-7; TRBD2 might be the D (5 bases). Germline-derived CDR1 and CDR2 are SGHRS and YFSETQ. The CDR3 sequence is 15 residues long. V was clipped by 4 bases and J by 6 bases, with 20 bases between them.